These 21 T cell receptor beta chains share one sample of origin, sequenced in a study of T cells after yellow fever vaccination. TCRdb independently ran MiXCR on the 5' RACE reads; one entry per CDR3 protein. The sample carries about 45,000 distinct CDR3 sequences, 6.8% recorded once. The material sequenced was CD8+ T cells not binding an NS4B(214-222) dextramer, sorted from PBMCs, taken 45 days after the yellow fever booster vaccination. Source of these receptors: a man aged 25-45 years who received the YFV17D yellow fever vaccine.

This clonotype has only a few counts. This chain joins TRBV9 and TRBJ2-1, with 9 bases that match TRBD1. Germline values: CDR1 SGDLS, CDR2 YYNGEE. Trimming cost V 0 bases and J 3 bases; bases outside gene matches: 1. The CDR3 loop spans 15 amino acids. The CDR3 here is CASSVGDRDYNEQFF. CDR3 nucleotide sequence: TGTGCCAGCAGCGTAGGGGACAGGGACTACAATGAGCAGTTCTTC.

Ten or more counts support this clonotype. V usage is TRBV5-5 and J usage is TRBJ1-2, with 8 bases fitting TRBD1. The J segment lost 4 bases and the V segment lost 4 bases, leaving 3 bases of the junction unmatched. Looked up from germline, CDR1 is SGHKS and CDR2 is YYEKEE (reference sequence). The CDR3 has 13 residues. DNA for the CDR3: TGTGCCAGCAGCCAGACAGGGGTCTATGGCTACACCTTC. Translating it yields CASSQTGVYGYTF. The full variable domain, rest sourced from reference TRBV5-5 and TRBJ1-2, is DAGVTQSPTHLIKTRGQQVTLRCSPISGHKSVSWYQQVLGQGPQFIFQYYEKEERGRGNFPDRFSARQFPNYSSELNVNALLLGDSALYLCASSQTGVYGYTFGSGTRLTVV.

This clonotype was detected ten times or more. The V call is TRBV6-1, the J call TRBJ2-1; the D is unclear. Germline CDR1 is MNHNS and CDR2 is SASEGT. V gave up 5 bases and J gave up 0 bases, with 11 bases separating them. The CDR3 contains 15 residues. CDR3 amino acids: CASSPTQSSYNEQFF. CDR3 bases: TGTGCCAGCAGTCCTACGCAGAGCTCCTACAATGAGCAGTTCTTC.

This clonotype was picked up many times. The V call is TRBV6-2 or TRBV6-3, the J call TRBJ2-3; D perhaps matches TRBD2 (6 bases). This CDR3 has 14 residues. Per the germline V gene, CDR1 is MNHEY and CDR2 is SVGEGT. Trimming pared 6 bases from V and 3 bases from J, leaving 13 bases between. The CDR3 bases are TGTGCCAGCAGGATGGACTACACGACAGATACGCAGTATTTT. Translating it yields CASRMDYTTDTQYF.

The V call is TRBV4-3, the J call TRBJ2-7; 11 nucleotides match TRBD1. The length of the CDR3 is 16 residues. J gave up 2 bases and V 4 bases, and 7 bases lay outside the gene matches. Looked up from germline, CDR1 is LGHNA and CDR2 is YSLEER. The CDR3 sequence: CASSRLSGQGAYEQYF. DNA for the CDR3: TGCGCCAGCAGCCGCCTATCGGGACAGGGGGCCTACGAGCAGTACTTC.

This clonotype was picked up many times. This chain joins TRBV12-3 or TRBV12-4 and TRBJ2-2, with D unclear. The V end lost 5 bases, the J end lost 0 bases, and 10 bases lay between the germline ends. This CDR3 region has 15 residues. The CDR3 sequence: CASSPGLPNTGELFF. DNA of the CDR3: TGTGCCAGCAGTCCTGGGCTACCGAACACCGGGGAGCTGTTTTTT.

As to this clonotype: A much larger clone is a single base away; this may be a read error. The chain uses TRBV28 and TRBJ2-4; D might be TRBD1 (6 bases). CDR1 and CDR2 from the germline V gene are MDHEN and SYDVKM. V lost 5 bases, J lost 8 bases, and 13 bases lay in between. The CDR3 length is 13 residues. CDR3 sequence reads: CASSPRGWDIQYF. The CDR3, as DNA: TGTGCCAGCAGTCCCAGGGGTTGGGACATTCAGTACTTC. Combining the CDR3 with reference TRBV28 and TRBJ2-4 gives the whole variable domain DVKVTQSSRYLVKRTGEKVFLECVQDMDHENMFWYRQDPGLGLRLIYFSYDVKMKEKGDIPEGYSVSREKKERFSLILESASTNQTSMYLCASSPRGWDIQYFGAGTRLSVL.

This clonotype was detected ten times or more. The rearrangement links TRBV19 to TRBJ2-1; 7 positions agree with TRBD2. The CDR3 consists of 18 residues. V trimming: 5 bases; J trimming: 6 bases; junction bases outside the gene matches: 19. The germline CDR1 and CDR2 sequences are LNHDA and SQIVND (reference sequence). Here the CDR3 DNA reads TGTGCCAGTAGTCTATTGACTAGCAGGGAACTCCTACTCAATGAGCAGTTCTTC. It specifies CASSLLTSRELLLNEQFF.

This clonotype was observed many times. The V and J genes are TRBV6-5 and TRBJ2-1; 11 bases are shared with TRBD2. Trimming at V came to 7 bases and at J to 0 bases, leaving 11 bases not matched to a gene. The CDR3 loop spans 18 amino acids. Germline assignment: CDR1 MNHEY and CDR2 SVGAGI. This CDR3 reads CASTGPTSGRSSYNEQFF. As DNA, the CDR3 is TGTGCCAGCACCGGACCTACTAGCGGGAGAAGCTCCTACAATGAGCAGTTCTTC.

In this sample, this clonotype turned up many times. The CDR3 region is CASSEEDRETQYF. The CDR3 bases are TGTGCCAGCAGTGAAGAAGATCGGGAGACCCAGTACTTC. The gene calls are TRBV6-1 and TRBJ2-5; D remains ambiguous. V was cut by 1 base and J by 5 bases, with 8 bases left in between. The length of the CDR3 is 13 residues. The germline V gene has CDR1 MNHNS and CDR2 SASEGT.

This chain joins TRBV12-5 and TRBJ2-7, with D uncertain. Germline loops: CDR1 LGHNT, CDR2 FRNRAP. The length of the CDR3 is 12 residues. Trimming pared 6 bases from V and 3 bases from J, leaving 9 bases between. The CDR3 DNA sequence: TGTGCTAGTGGCCCCGTAGTCTACGAGCAGTACTTC. This sequence encodes CASGPVVYEQYF.

The sample holds many counts of this clonotype. The V gene is TRBV10-2, the J gene TRBJ2-7; D possibly corresponds to TRBD1 (6 bases). Germline-derived CDR1 and CDR2 are WSHSY and SAAADI. The V gene lost 5 bases and the J gene lost 1 base, with 15 bases spanning the gap. This CDR3 contains 15 residues. The CDR3 nucleotides are TGCGCCAGCAGTCCGACAGGCTTGCCGTCCTACGAGCAGTACTTC. Translated, it gives CASSPTGLPSYEQYF.

This clonotype was seen ten or more times. J is TRBJ2-7 and V is TRBV19, with 8 bases matching TRBD1. The length of the CDR3 is 13 residues. Trimming took 9 bases from V and 2 from J; bases not matched to a gene: 6. CDR1 and CDR2 from the germline V gene are LNHDA and SQIVND (reference sequence). The chain's CDR3 is CASSGTGPYEQYF. CDR3 DNA: TGTGCCAGCTCCGGGACAGGACCCTACGAGCAGTACTTC.

This clonotype appeared many times. V and J are TRBV2 and TRBJ2-3; 9 bases are shared with TRBD2. Trimming took 10 bases from V and 4 from J; bases not matched to a gene: 12. Germline CDR1 and CDR2: SNHLY and FYNNEI. CDR3 length equals 15 residues. The CDR3 here is CATSLAGPQADTQYF. The CDR3 coding sequence is TGTGCCACTTCTCTAGCGGGACCCCAAGCAGATACGCAGTATTTT.

V gene TRBV3-1 combines with J gene TRBJ2-1, with a possible D match to TRBD2 (5 bases). The CDR3 is 18 residues long. Germline V gene lookup returns CDR1 LGHDT and CDR2 YNNKEL (reference sequence). The chain's CDR3 is CTFSPPQASSHPDYEQFF. As DNA, the CDR3 is TGTACCTTCAGTCCTCCTCAGGCTAGTTCGCACCCGGACTATGAGCAGTTCTTC.

This clonotype has more than one count but fewer than ten. The chain employs TRBV3-1 and TRBJ2-1; possibly TRBD1 or TRBD2 for D (5 bases each). V was clipped by 1 base and J by 10 bases, with 11 bases between them. Germline lookup yields CDR1 LGHDT and CDR2 YNNKEL (reference sequence). The CDR3 is 13 residues long. This CDR3 is CASSQASGDEQFF. The CDR3 coding sequence is TGTGCCAGCAGCCAAGCTTCCGGGGACGAGCAGTTCTTC.

This clonotype was detected only once. A much larger clone sits a single nucleotide away, making a read error possible. The rearrangement links TRBV11-2 to TRBJ2-3; TRBD2 might be the D (6 bases). Germline values: CDR1 SGHAT, CDR2 FQNNGV. Trimming took 4 bases from V and 5 from J, leaving 19 bases between them. The CDR3 loop spans 16 amino acids. CDR3 in amino acids: CASSSLEGGPEDTQYF. The CDR3 DNA sequence: TGTGCCAGCAGCTCACTAGAGGGAGGCCCAGAAGATACGCAGTATTTT.

The gene calls are TRBV2 and TRBJ2-7; 15 bases fit TRBD2. Germline V gene data show CDR1 as SNHLY and CDR2 as FYNNEI. The CDR3 is 17 residues long. CDR3 DNA sequence: TGTACCTGCAGTTACGGACTAGCGGGAGGGCCTATCGACGAGCAGTACTTC. It translates to CTCSYGLAGGPIDEQYF.

This clonotype was recorded at least ten times. J is TRBJ2-3 and V is TRBV29-1; possibly TRBD2 for D (5 bases). This CDR3 is 14 amino acids long. V dropped 0 bases and J dropped 6 bases, with 13 bases sitting between them. CDR1 is SQVTM, CDR2 ANQGSEA, per germline. In DNA, the CDR3 is TGCAGCGTTGAAGATCTGGGAGAGAGCGATACGCAGTATTTT. Translated: CSVEDLGESDTQYF.

This clonotype appeared many times. The chain has TRBV5-1 and TRBJ2-7; 12 bases line up with TRBD2. This CDR3 spans 15 amino acids. Per the germline V gene, CDR1 is SGHRS and CDR2 is YFSETQ. The junction had 8 bases not matched to a gene; V was cut back by 5 bases and J by 5 bases. CDR3 nucleotides: TGCGCCAGCAGTACGCTAGCGGGAGGGCCGAACGAGCAGTACTTC. Residues: CASSTLAGGPNEQYF.

This clonotype appeared many times. The genes are TRBV11-2 and TRBJ2-7; D is tentatively TRBD1 or TRBD2 (6 bases each). The CDR3 length is 12 residues. Per the germline V gene, CDR1 is SGHAT and CDR2 is FQNNGV. Trimming took off 8 bases at V and 3 bases at J, with 11 bases between the two ends. CDR3 sequence reads: CASHGGLYEQYF. The CDR3 DNA follows: TGTGCCAGCCATGGGGGGCTCTACGAGCAGTACTTC.